This TCR beta chain was sequenced for a study of OX40 agonist ivuxolimab in advanced cancers. Broadly, across the study: Ivuxolimab was a fully human IgG2 agonistic monoclonal antibody targeting the costimulatory receptor OX40 (CD134). Intravenous ivuxolimab was administered to patients every 2 weeks at six dose levels: 0.01, 0.1, 0.3, 1.5, 3 and 10 mg/kg. Of the 50 or so patients in dose escalation, 19 had hepatocellular carcinoma, roughly 15 had melanoma, 9 had renal cell carcinoma and 9 had head and neck cancer. In the dose-escalation cohort, more than 75% of patients were male, and the mean age was approximately 60 years, with a range of roughly 23 to 85. Prior anti-PD-1, anti-PD-L1 or anti-CTLA-4 therapy was permitted, and checkpoint inhibitors had been received by roughly 42% of dose-escalation patients. Partial responses occurred in three dose-escalation patients, of whom one had hepatocellular carcinoma and two had cutaneous melanoma. The purpose of peripheral TCRbeta sequencing was to test whether ivuxolimab changed TCR sequence diversity and led to clonal T-cell expansion. The monotherapy dose-escalation portion (N of about 57 patients) of the phase I ivuxolimab trial is reported in the paper.

What the authors observed across the whole study: Low levels of normalized T-cell clonal expansion were also seen in some patients who did not respond. Antigen specificity was not determined for the clonally expanded peripheral T cells. At doses from 0.1 to 3.0 mg/kg, clonal expansion was seen in both CD4+ and CD8+ blood T cells between baseline and week 6. In partial responders in the 0.1-3.0 mg/kg groups, normalized peripheral clonal expansion was found to be among the lowest, especially among CD8+ T cells. After ivuxolimab, expanded clones were on average more numerous among CD8+ T cells than among CD4+ T cells.

With regard to this clone: Its antigen has not been determined. It has no much larger one-base neighbor in the sample; base qualities were not kept.

After removal of 5 bases from V and 2 bases from J, the junction retains 7 bases not matched to a gene. The CDR3, from cysteine to phenylalanine, totals 15 residues. Just CDR3 DNA is preserved here, 45 bases in frame from base 1. The germline V gene (reference sequence) supplies CDR1 MNHEY and CDR2 SMNVEV. The trial excluded patients who had a history of autoimmune disease or who were on systemic immunosuppression. Peripheral blood for TCR sequencing was drawn from every dose cohort at baseline, at cycle 4 day 1 and at cycle 7 day 1. Samples came from an open-label, multicenter, first-in-human phase I dose-escalation trial of ivuxolimab. Adults with locally advanced or metastatic head and neck squamous cell, hepatocellular, melanoma or renal cell carcinoma were enrolled in the trial. Before TCR sequencing, CD4+ T cells and CD8+ T cells from peripheral blood were sorted into separate populations. For sequencing of the TCRbeta CDR3 region, genomic DNA was extracted from the sorted cells. TCRbeta CDR3 regions were sequenced using the immunoSEQ Assay. This immuneACCESS table, as held by TCRdb, lists in-frame sequences with V and J called but not all clones. Of the missing ones, under half trace to an unresolved V gene in checked studies; the others have no known cause. This sample is represented by some 57,000 clones; over 80% of them were singletons. Roughly 5.9% of the sample rests with the top ten.

This sequence uses TRBV27 and TRBJ2-7, with 9 bases in between that match TRBD2. This sequence originates from an adult with an advanced solid tumor such as melanoma, head and neck, liver or kidney cancer. Sequenced material: CD4+ or CD8+ T cells sorted from blood, taken in a trial of the OX40 agonist ivuxolimab. The DNA sequence is given as TGTGCCAGCAGTCCAGGGACTAGCAGTCCCTACGAGCAGTACTTC. Its translation reads: CASSPGTSSPYEQYF.